Sequencing of this T cell receptor (beta chain) was carried out in a study of blood T cell repertoires in COVID-19. About the research overall: Sample material is recorded as cDNA or gDNA derived from T cells, B-cell-depleted T cells, or PBMCs.

Data came from immunoSEQ multiplex PCR; TCRdb stores just in-frame clones and leaves some out. The data show roughly 160,000 clones, with about 87% seen just once and 0.58% held by the top ten. Trimming pared 5 bases from V and 4 bases from J, leaving 13 bases between. This CDR3 spans 14 amino acids. Germline CDR1 is MDHEN and CDR2 is SYDVKM. The V and J genes are TRBV28 and TRBJ2-3; a possible D gene is TRBD1 (8 bases). This sequence was found in a man between 60 and 75 years old with COVID-19, enrolled during active disease. Input material: peripheral blood. The CDR3 coding sequence is TGTGCCAGCAGTCAACAGGGGGGGGCAGATACGCAGTATTTT. Encoded protein: CASSQQGGADTQYF. The entire variable domain, with the rest obtained from reference TRBV28 and TRBJ2-3, is as follows: DVKVTQSSRYLVKRTGEKVFLECVQDMDHENMFWYRQDPGLGLRLIYFSYDVKMKEKGDIPEGYSVSREKKERFSLILESASTNQTSMYLCASSQQGGADTQYFGPGTRLTVL.